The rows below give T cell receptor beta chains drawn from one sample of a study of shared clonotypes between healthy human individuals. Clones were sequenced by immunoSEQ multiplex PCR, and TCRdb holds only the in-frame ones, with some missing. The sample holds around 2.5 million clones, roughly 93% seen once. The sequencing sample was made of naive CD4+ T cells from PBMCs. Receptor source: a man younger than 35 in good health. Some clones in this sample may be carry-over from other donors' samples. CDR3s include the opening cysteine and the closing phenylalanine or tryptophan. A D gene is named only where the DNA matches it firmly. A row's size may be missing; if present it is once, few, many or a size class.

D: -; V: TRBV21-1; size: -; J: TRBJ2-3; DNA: TGTGCCAGCCTTAGGGGCTCGGGACAGAATACATCAGATACGCAGTATTTT; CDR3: CASLRGSGQNTSDTQYF
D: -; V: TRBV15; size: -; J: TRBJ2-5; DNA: TGTGCCACCAGGCCATCCCCATGGGACCAAGAGACCCAGTACTTC; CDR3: CATRPSPWDQETQYF
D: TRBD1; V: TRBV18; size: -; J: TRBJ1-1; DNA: TGTGCCAGCTCACCCGAAGGGGGCTTGAACACTGAAGCTTTCTTT; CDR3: CASSPEGGLNTEAFF
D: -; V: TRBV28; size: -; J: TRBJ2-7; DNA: TGTGCCAGCAGTTTATGGGTCTACGAGCAGTACTTC; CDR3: CASSLWVYEQYF
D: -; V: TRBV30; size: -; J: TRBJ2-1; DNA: TGTGCCTGGAGTGATGTCTTATCTGAGCAGTTCTTC; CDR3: CAWSDVLSEQFF
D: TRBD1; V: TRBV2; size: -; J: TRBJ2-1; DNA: TGTGCCAGCAGTGAATGGGGCAGGGGGCACAATGAGCAGTTCTTC; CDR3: CASSEWGRGHNEQFF
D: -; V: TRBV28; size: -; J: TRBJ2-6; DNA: TGTGCCAGCAGTTGGGGGTTAGGAGACTCTGGGGCCAACGTCCTGACTTTC; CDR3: CASSWGLGDSGANVLTF
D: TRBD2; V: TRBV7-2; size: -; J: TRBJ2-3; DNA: TGTGCCAGCAGCCGGAGCGGGGGTGGAAGTACGCAGTATTTT; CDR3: CASSRSGGGSTQYF
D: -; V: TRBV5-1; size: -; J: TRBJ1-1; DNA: TGCGCCAGCAGCCCCGCCGGGGGTATCACTGAAGCTTTCTTT; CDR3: CASSPAGGITEAFF
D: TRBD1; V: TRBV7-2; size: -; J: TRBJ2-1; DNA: TGTGCCAGCAGCTGGGACAGGGGAGGGTACAATGAGCAGTTCTTC; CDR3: CASSWDRGGYNEQFF
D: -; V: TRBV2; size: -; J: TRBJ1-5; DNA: TGTGCCAGCGAAAAGGGCAGAAATCAGCCCCAGCATTTT; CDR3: CASEKGRNQPQHF
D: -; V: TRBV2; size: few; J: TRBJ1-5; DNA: TGTGCCAGCAGTGAAGCGCAGATTCAGCCCCAGCATTTT; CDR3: CASSEAQIQPQHF
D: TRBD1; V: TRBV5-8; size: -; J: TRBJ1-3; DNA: TGTGCCAGCAGCTTTAGGACAGGCTCTGGAAACACCATATATTTT; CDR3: CASSFRTGSGNTIYF
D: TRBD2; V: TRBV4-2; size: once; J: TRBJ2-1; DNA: TGTGCCAGCAGCAAGCAAGCAGGCGAGACTAGCATTGAGCAGTTCTTC; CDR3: CASSKQAGETSIEQFF
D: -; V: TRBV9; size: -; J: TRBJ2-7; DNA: TGTGCCAGCAGCAAAGGAACCGGTACGGGCGAGCAGTACTTC; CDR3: CASSKGTGTGEQYF
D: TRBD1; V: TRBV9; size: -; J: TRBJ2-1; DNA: TGTGCCAGCAGCGTAGAGGGACAGGGCCTGGGAAGGTCCTACAATGAGCAGTTCTTC; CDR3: CASSVEGQGLGRSYNEQFF
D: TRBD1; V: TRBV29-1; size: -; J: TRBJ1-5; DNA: TGCAGCGTCCTAGGGGACAGGGGCCGCAATCAGCCCCAGCATTTT; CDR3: CSVLGDRGRNQPQHF
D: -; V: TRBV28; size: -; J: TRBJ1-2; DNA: TGTGCCAGCAGAATCCTGGGACAACACTATGGCTACACCTTC; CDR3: CASRILGQHYGYTF
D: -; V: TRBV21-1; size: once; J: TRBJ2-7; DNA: TGTGCCAGCAACCCAAACGAGCAGTACTTC; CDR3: CASNPNEQYF
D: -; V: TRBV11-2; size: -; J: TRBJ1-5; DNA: TGTGCCAGCAGCGCCCAGGGAGGGACCAACCAGCCCCAGCATTTT; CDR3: CASSAQGGTNQPQHF